This TCR beta chain is drawn from a study of a mutant IDH1 vaccine in newly diagnosed glioma. Study at large: The treated population exhibited a male proportion of approximately 62%, a female proportion of about 38%, and a mean age of about 39 years. Patients previously underwent radiotherapy, temozolomide, or both, and most underwent both.

The time point here: baseline, week 1 (first vaccination visit). Treatment of the sample: pre-vaccination baseline after standard-of-care therapy. New WHO grade 3 or 4 astrocytomas that were IDH1-mutant and ATRX-lost occurred in the donors. The repertoire was sequenced with immunoSEQ multiplex PCR; TCRdb's copy has only in-frame clones and lacks some. The table records roughly 70,000 clones, about four fifths of them present only once. Germline values: CDR1 GTSNPN, CDR2 SVGIG (reference sequence). J gave up 2 bases and V 4 bases, and 7 bases lay outside the gene matches. This CDR3 region has 15 residues. Study-wide results and limits: Roughly 92% of patients showed vaccine-induced immune responses across multiple MHC alleles.

Concerning this clone itself: Its cognate antigen is unknown.

This specimen was peripheral blood mononuclear cells (PBMCs), taken from a glioma patient treated with radiotherapy, temozolomide or both. The rearrangement links TRBV30 to TRBJ2-5; 10 bases are shared with TRBD2. This TCR was sampled from a woman aged 18 to 35 with glioma. Some clones in this sample may be carry-over from other donors' samples. The CDR3 here is CAWITAGGAQETQYF. Here the CDR3 DNA reads TGTGCCTGGATTACAGCGGGAGGGGCACAAGAGACCCAGTACTTC.